What follows describes a single T cell receptor (beta chain). Original processing methods: By means of reference gene primer amplification, nucleated cell counts were estimated. Here immunoSEQ multiplex PCR was the method, and the copy in TCRdb shows in-frame clones only, minus some. V, J and clone size are those of that table, while D and trimming were read from the DNA. Of roughly 330,000 clones in the sample, 87% were seen once. The data belong to a study of blood T cell repertoires in COVID-19. Study at large: From T cells, B-cell-depleted T cells, or PBMCs came the material, which was cDNA or gDNA.

Cohort 3 donors were reported recovered after two negative PCRs, clearance, or symptom resolution. The CDR3 is 16 amino acids. Germline trimming cut 5 bases from V and 8 bases from J; bases unmatched to any gene: 10. Germline CDR1 is LNHDA and CDR2 is SQIVND (reference sequence). The clonotype was recovered from a woman between 25 and 40 years old who had recovered from COVID-19. Input material: PBMCs or T cells enriched from blood (not recorded which). The chain combines TRBV19 with TRBJ2-1, with 12 bases lining up with TRBD2. CDR3 loop: CASSFRSSGGADEQFF. The CDR3 DNA follows: TGTGCCAGTAGTTTTCGATCTAGCGGGGGGGCCGATGAGCAGTTCTTC.